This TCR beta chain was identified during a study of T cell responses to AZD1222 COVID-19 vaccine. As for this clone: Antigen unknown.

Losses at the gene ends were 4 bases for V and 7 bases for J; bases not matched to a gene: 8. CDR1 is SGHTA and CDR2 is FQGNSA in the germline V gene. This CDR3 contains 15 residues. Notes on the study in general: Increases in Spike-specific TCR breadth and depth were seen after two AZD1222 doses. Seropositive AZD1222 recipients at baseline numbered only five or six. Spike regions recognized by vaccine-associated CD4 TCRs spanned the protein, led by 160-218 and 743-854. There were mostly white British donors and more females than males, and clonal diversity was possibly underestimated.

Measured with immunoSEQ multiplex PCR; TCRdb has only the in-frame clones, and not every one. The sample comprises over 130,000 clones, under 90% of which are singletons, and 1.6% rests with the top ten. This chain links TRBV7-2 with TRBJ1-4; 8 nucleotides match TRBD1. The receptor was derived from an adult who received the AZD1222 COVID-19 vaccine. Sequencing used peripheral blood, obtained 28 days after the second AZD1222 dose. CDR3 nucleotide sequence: TGTGCCAGCAGCTACGACAGGGGTCGTAGTGAAAAACTGTTTTTT. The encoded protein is CASSYDRGRSEKLFF.